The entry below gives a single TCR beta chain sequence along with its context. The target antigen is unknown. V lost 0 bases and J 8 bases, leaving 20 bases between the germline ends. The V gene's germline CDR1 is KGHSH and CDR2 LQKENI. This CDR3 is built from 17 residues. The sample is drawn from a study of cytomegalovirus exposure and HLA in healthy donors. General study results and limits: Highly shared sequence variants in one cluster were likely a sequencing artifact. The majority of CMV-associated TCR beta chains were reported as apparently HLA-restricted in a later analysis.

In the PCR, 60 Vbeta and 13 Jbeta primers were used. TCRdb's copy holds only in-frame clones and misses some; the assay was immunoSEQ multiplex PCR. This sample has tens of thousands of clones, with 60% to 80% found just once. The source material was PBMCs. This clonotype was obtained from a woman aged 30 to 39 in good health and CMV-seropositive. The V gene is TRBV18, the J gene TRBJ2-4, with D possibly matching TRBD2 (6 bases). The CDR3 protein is CASSPPRAGRGWDIQYF. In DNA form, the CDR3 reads TGTGCCAGCTCACCACCCCGCGCCGGGAGAGGCTGGGACATTCAGTACTTC.